Following are 26 T cell receptor beta chains from one sample sequenced in a study of tumor-infiltrating lymphocytes in primary liver carcinoma. Co-extraction yielded RNA and DNA from roughly 21-30 mg of unsorted bulk tissue. The investigators made TCR beta cDNA from roughly 0.45 ug total RNA, using a constant-region primer. The TCR beta library was amplified through three nested multiplex PCR rounds in a modified ARM-PCR procedure. Researchers ran the first two PCR rounds for 9 to 10 cycles each with TRBV1-TRBV30 forward primers and a C-beta reverse primer. TCRdb processed the multiplex PCR reads anew with MiXCR; each CDR3 protein has one entry. Here the sample spans approximately 88,000 distinct CDR3 sequences, around 68% being singletons. The sequenced material came from tumor-adjacent normal liver tissue. The receptors were gathered from a man aged 35 to 55 with primary liver carcinoma and hepatitis B virus infection.

As to this clonotype: A read error may produce the germline difference seen at one junction end. This chain uses TRBV12-3 or TRBV12-4 with TRBJ2-7; the D is unclear. The CDR3 has 12 amino acids. CDR3 in DNA: TGTGCGAGCAGTGCGCTAACCTACGAGCAGTACTTC. It is translated as CASSALTYEQYF.

Worth noting for this clonotype: A much larger clonotype is one base distant, so this may be a read error. The chain employs TRBV7-8 and TRBJ1-4, with D unresolved. CDR1 is SGHVS, CDR2 FQNEAQ, per germline. The V and J ends lost 8 bases and 6 bases respectively, with 10 bases between them. The CDR3 contains 12 residues. The DNA of the CDR3 is TGTGCCAGCGGCCTTTGGGATGAAAAACTGTTTTTT. Its protein is CASGLWDEKLFF.

The chain couples TRBV5-1 to TRBJ2-5; D might be TRBD1 (5 bases). The ends were cut back, 2 bases at V and 3 bases at J, with 8 bases in the middle. Germline CDR1 is SGHRS and CDR2 is YFSETQ. There are 13 residues in the CDR3. CDR3 in DNA: TGCGCCAGCAGCTTAATGACAGAAGAGACCCAGTACTTC. Its protein product is CASSLMTEETQYF.

Comment on this clonotype: This could be a read error, since a much larger clone is one nucleotide away. The chain is built from TRBV29-1 and TRBJ1-4, with D maybe TRBD1 (5 bases). The CDR3 contains 12 residues. Germline V lookup: CDR1 SQVTM, CDR2 ANQGSEA. This chain's CDR3 is CSSRRGDEKLLF. The CDR3 DNA is TGCAGCTCTCGACGGGGGGATGAAAAACTGCTTTTT. Looking up the rest from reference TRBV29-1 and TRBJ1-4 gives the full variable domain: SAVISQKPSRDICQRGTSLTIQCQVDSQVTMMFWYRQQPGQSLTLIATANQGSEATYESGFVIDKFPISRPNLTFSTLTVSNMSPEDSSIYLCSSRRGDEKLLFGSGTQLSVL.

The chain recombines TRBV6-1 with TRBJ1-5; possibly TRBD1 for D (6 bases). This CDR3 has 16 amino acids. From germline, CDR1 is MNHNS and CDR2 SASEGT. V was pared by 10 bases and J by 4 bases, with 23 bases between. CDR3 DNA: TGTGCCACCCTCCCACCGAACAGGGATAGTAATCAGCCCCAGCATTTT. Its protein is CATLPPNRDSNQPQHF.

With regard to this clonotype: No conserved phenylalanine or tryptophan ends this CDR3, so it is likely a read error. The chain links TRBV11-1 to TRBJ2-5; possible D gene TRBD2, 5 bases. The CDR3 is made up of 19 amino acids. Trimming removed 5 bases from V and 1 base from J, with 26 bases in between. Germline lookup yields CDR1 SGHAT and CDR2 FQDESV (reference sequence). The CDR3 is CASSLPPEVRKDFQETQYI. CDR3 DNA: TGTGCCAGCAGCCTGCCCCCGGAAGTCAGGAAGGACTTCCAAGAGACCCAGTACATC.

As regards this clonotype: A much larger clone differs by one base, so this may be a read error. This sequence joins TRBV14 and TRBJ2-4, with 8 bases identical to TRBD1. This CDR3 comprises 12 residues. Germline values: CDR1 SGHDN, CDR2 FVKESK. CDR3 sequence reads: CTSSPGQGSQYF. The CDR3 DNA reads TGTACCAGCAGCCCCGGACAGGGAAGCCAGTACTTC.

Concerning this clonotype: The junction and the germline gene differ at one end; a read error may be behind it. The rearrangement joins TRBV29-1 to TRBJ2-7; D not certain. Germline lookup yields CDR1 SQVTM and CDR2 ANQGSEA. The CDR3 sequence is 14 residues long. The CDR3 region is CSAWSSGSPYEQYF. The CDR3 coding sequence is TGCAGCGCCTGGTCCTCAGGCAGCCCCTACGAGCAATACTTC.

In regard to this clonotype: One base away lies a much larger clone, so this may be a sequencing read error. V gene TRBV5-1 combines with J gene TRBJ2-1; 7 bases map to TRBD2. The CDR3 loop spans 13 amino acids. Germline V CDR1 and CDR2: SGHRS, YFSETQ. The chain's CDR3 is CACSWRESHEQFF. The CDR3 nucleotides read TGCGCCTGCAGCTGGCGGGAGAGCCATGAGCAGTTCTTC.

V and J are TRBV29-1 and TRBJ2-6; D is uncertain. V dropped 5 bases and J dropped 6 bases, with 5 bases sitting between them. Germline-derived CDR1 and CDR2 are SQVTM and ANQGSEA. The CDR3 loop spans 11 amino acids. DNA for the CDR3: TGCAGCGTTATAGTGGCCAACGTCCTGACTTTC. Its translation is CSVIVANVLTF.

About this clonotype itself: The CDR3 carries no conserved terminal phenylalanine or tryptophan, so it likely arises from a read error. The chain recombines TRBV29-1 with TRBJ1-2; D is possibly TRBD1 (5 bases). V lost 5 bases and J lost 2, with 15 bases in between. The CDR3 has 14 residues. CDR1 is SQVTM, CDR2 ANQGSEA, per germline. CDR3 DNA: TGCAGCGTTCGTTTGGGACTGGGGAACTATGGCTACACCTTA. Translation: CSVRLGLGNYGYTL.

This clonotype showed up many times. This sequence joins TRBV5-8 and TRBJ2-5; D gene ambiguous. Trimming pared 0 bases from V and 4 bases from J, leaving 4 bases between. This CDR3 is 12 amino acids long. The germline V gene encodes CDR1 SGHTS and CDR2 YDEGEE. The CDR3 DNA reads TGTGCCAGCAGCTTGGTGATAGAGACCCAGTACTTC. It encodes CASSLVIETQYF. Based on the CDR3 plus reference TRBV5-8 and TRBJ2-5, the full variable domain is EAGVTQSPTHLIKTRGQQATLRCSPISGHTSVYWYQQALGLGLQFLLWYDEGEERNRGNFPPRFSGRQFPNYSSELNVNALELEDSALYLCASSLVIETQYFGPGTRLLVL.

On this clonotype itself: A read error may explain this, as a much larger clone is one base away. The CDR3 spells CVSSQAPGLAYEQYF. CDR3 coding DNA: TGCGTCAGCAGCCAAGCCCCGGGACTAGCTTACGAGCAGTACTTC. The gene calls are TRBV4-1 and TRBJ2-7; 9 bases match TRBD2. Germline V CDR1 and CDR2: MGHRA, YSYEKL. CDR3 length: 15 amino acids.

This sequence joins TRBV7-9 and TRBJ2-7, with D possibly TRBD1 on 5 matching bases. V lost 4 bases and J lost 2, with 9 bases in between. The CDR3 is 13 amino acids. Per germline, CDR1 SEHNR and CDR2 FQNEAQ (reference sequence). Here the CDR3 reads CASSSTATYEQYF. CDR3 in DNA: TGTGCCAGCAGCTCGACAGCGACCTACGAGCAGTACTTC.

As regards this clonotype: This sequence may be a read error, since a much larger clone differs from it by one base. The chain is built from TRBV6-1 and TRBJ2-7; TRBD2 matches 8 bases. This CDR3 has 13 amino acids. Germline V gene sequence: CDR1 MNHNS, CDR2 SASEGT. CDR3 DNA: TGTGCCAGCAGACTAGCGGAGGACTACGGGCAGTACTTC. Translating it yields CASRLAEDYGQYF.

This chain links TRBV10-3 with TRBJ2-1, with D possibly TRBD2 on 6 matching bases. CDR1 and CDR2 (germline): ENHRY, SYGVKD. The CDR3 loop spans 13 amino acids. CDR3 bases: TGTGTCGTAAGACTAGAAGTGAGACATGAGCAGTTCTTC. Translation gives CVVRLEVRHEQFF.

A word on this clonotype: At one end, the junction sequence differs from germline, possibly due to a read error. The chain combines TRBV28 with TRBJ2-2; 8 bases map to TRBD1. The CDR3 loop spans 15 amino acids. Germline V gene data show CDR1 as MDHEN and CDR2 as SYDVKM. The CDR3 sequence: CASSPDRGRTGKLFF. The CDR3 nucleotides are TGTGCCAGCAGTCCCGACAGGGGTCGCACCGGGAAGCTGTTTTTT.

The gene calls are TRBV11-2 and TRBJ2-1; D may match TRBD1 or TRBD2 (5 bases each). V lost 8 bases to trimming and J lost 2 bases, with 13 bases between them. From germline, CDR1 is SGHAT and CDR2 FQNNGV. There are 14 residues in the CDR3. CDR3 nucleotides: TGTGCCAGCTACTACGGGGCAGCCTACAATGAGCAGTTCTTC. It codes for CASYYGAAYNEQFF.

As to this clonotype: Since no conserved phenylalanine or tryptophan closes the CDR3, a read error is the likely cause. The chain has TRBV11-2 and TRBJ2-1, with D hard to call. CDR1 is SGHAT, CDR2 FQNNGV, per germline. The CDR3 contains 14 residues. The CDR3 DNA reads TGTGCCAGCGGCTTAGTTGCAGGCTACAATGAGCAGTTCCTC. This encodes CASGLVAGYNEQFL.

The chain links TRBV4-1 to TRBJ2-1; D unclear. This CDR3 region has 12 residues. Trimming removed 0 bases from V and 12 bases from J, with 9 bases in between. In germline, CDR1 is MGHRA, CDR2 YSYEKL. The chain's CDR3 is CASSQERNSQFF. The CDR3 DNA follows: TGCGCCAGCAGCCAAGAGAGGAATTCGCAGTTCTTC.

The CDR3 nucleotides read TGCAGCGTGTACAAGCCCAATGACCACTATGGCTACACCTTC. This codes for CSVYKPNDHYGYTF. The rearrangement joins TRBV29-1 to TRBJ1-2; no clear D gene. V gave up 6 bases and J gave up 3 bases, with 17 bases separating them. This CDR3 region has 14 residues. Germline CDR1 is SQVTM and CDR2 is ANQGSEA.

Remarks on this clonotype: This CDR3 is missing its conserved last phenylalanine or tryptophan, likely due to a read error. The rearrangement joins TRBV10-2 to TRBJ2-5; D is unresolved. The V gene's germline CDR1 is WSHSY and CDR2 SAAADI. This CDR3 has 13 residues. CDR3 coding DNA: TGCGCCAGTAGTAGGCAGCGCCAAGGGACCCAGTACTCC. Translating it yields CASSRQRQGTQYS.

Remarks on this clonotype: A read error may be the cause here, since a much bigger clone is one base away. The rearrangement links TRBV12-3 or TRBV12-4 to TRBJ2-1; TRBD1 aligns across 12 bases. The CDR3 sequence is 19 residues long. Losses at the gene ends were 6 bases for V and 0 bases for J; bases not matched to a gene: 12. For the CDR3, the DNA is TGTGCCAGCAGCCCGCAGGGACAGGGGGCCCTTTACTCCTACAATGAGCAGTTCTTC. It yields the protein CASSPQGQGALYSYNEQFF.

This clonotype has more than one count but fewer than ten. The missing conserved phenylalanine or tryptophan at the end of this CDR3 makes a read error likely. V gene TRBV11-2 combines with J gene TRBJ2-7; no definite D call. CDR3 length equals 14 residues. CDR1 and CDR2 (germline): SGHAT, FQNNGV. The CDR3 region is CACSLTDTGYEQYL. The CDR3 nucleotides are TGTGCCTGCAGCTTAACTGACACTGGCTACGAGCAGTACTTA.

A single count supports this clonotype. This chain links TRBV28 with TRBJ2-5; 10 bases fit TRBD1. Germline CDR1 and CDR2: MDHEN and SYDVKM. The CDR3 runs 18 residues. V dropped 4 bases and J dropped 2; count of bases not matched to a gene: 13. This CDR3 reads CASSSSYWDRGVQETQYF. CDR3 in DNA: TGTGCCAGCAGTTCCTCCTACTGGGACAGGGGAGTTCAAGAGACCCAGTACTTC.

With respect to this clonotype: The junction departs from germline at one end; a sequencing error may be responsible. This sequence joins TRBV6-1 and TRBJ2-7, with D hard to call. Germline V gives CDR1 MNHNS, CDR2 SASEGT. This CDR3 has 12 amino acids. The CDR3 region is CSSSNGPYEQYF. The CDR3 DNA sequence: TGTTCCAGCAGTAACGGACCCTACGAGCAATACTTC.